This is a list of T cell receptor beta chains from one sample in a study of T cell repertoires in cytomegalovirus infection. Their recognized antigens are unknown. A single record per CDR3 protein comes from TCRdb applying MiXCR to the reads. The data show around 300,000 distinct CDR3 sequences, with more than 20% seen just once and 13% held by the top ten. Here the sequenced sample was cultured PBMCs, taken from culture after CMV antigen stimulation. The origin of the receptors is a human donor in good health (CMV status not recorded). Some clones in this sample may be carry-over from other donors' samples. The CDR3 runs from the conserved cysteine through the conserved F or W. Fields, in order: D gene, J gene, clone size, V gene, CDR3 DNA, CDR3 protein. The D gene is left open where the match is weak. Only some rows state a clone size, as once, few, many or a class for expanded clones.

>-|TRBJ2-5|few|TRBV19
TGTGCCAGTAACAGGAGGGGGGAGACCCAGTACTTC
CASNRRGETQYF
>-|TRBJ2-1|few|TRBV4-3
TGCGCCAGCAGCCAAGAGTGGCAGGGCTACAATGAGCAGTTCTTC
CASSQEWQGYNEQFF
>-|TRBJ2-1|many|TRBV7-8
TGTGCCAGCAGCCCCGAACGTCTACCCTACAATGAGCAGTTCTTC
CASSPERLPYNEQFF
>TRBD2|TRBJ2-1|-|TRBV7-8
TGTGCCAGCAGACTCCAGGGGCTAGCGGGTTTCGAGCAGTTCTTC
CASRLQGLAGFEQFF
>-|TRBJ2-7|few|TRBV2
TGTGCCCGTCGGGCGGGTGCGGGCTACGAGCAGTACTTC
CARRAGAGYEQYF
>-|TRBJ2-2|few|TRBV12-3/TRBV12-4
TGTGCCAGCAGTGCGCTTCCGAACACCGGGGAGCTGTTTTTT
CASSALPNTGELFF
>-|TRBJ2-1|many|TRBV7-2
TGTGCCAGCAGCTTAGGCTTGGTGAATGAGCAGTTCTTC
CASSLGLVNEQFF
>-|TRBJ1-1|few|TRBV6-1
TGTGCCAGCGCGTGGGGGGGATCGAACACTGAAGCTTTCTTT
CASAWGGSNTEAFF
>-|TRBJ1-1|few|TRBV7-9
TGTGCCAGCAGCTTAGTCCTTTGGGGGGCGCGGGACACTGAAGCTTTCTTT
CASSLVLWGARDTEAFF
>TRBD1|TRBJ1-3|few|TRBV7-2
TGTGCCAGCAGCCCAATGGACAGGGTAGTTGGAAACACCATATATTTT
CASSPMDRVVGNTIYF
>TRBD2|TRBJ2-1|-|TRBV27
TGTGCCAGCAGATACGGACTAGCGGACTACAATGAGCAGTTCTTC
CASRYGLADYNEQFF
>-|TRBJ2-2|few|TRBV12-3/TRBV12-4
TGTGCCAGCAGGGTGTTCACCGGGGAGCTGTTTTTT
CASRVFTGELFF
>-|TRBJ2-2|-|TRBV11-2
TGTGCCAGCAGCCGTGACGCACAGGGAGCGAACACCGGGGAGCTGTTTTTT
CASSRDAQGANTGELFF
>-|TRBJ1-3|-|TRBV28
TGTGCCAGCAAAACGTGGACAGTTGCTGGAAACACCATATATTTT
CASKTWTVAGNTIYF
>-|TRBJ2-7|-|TRBV30
TGTGCCTGGAGTGTCTCCCGCTACGAGCAGTACTTC
CAWSVSRYEQYF
>TRBD2|TRBJ2-7|-|TRBV6-2/TRBV6-3
TGTGCCAGCAGTGAATCGGGACTAGCGGGAGCCGAGCAGTACTTC
CASSESGLAGAEQYF
>-|TRBJ1-2|-|TRBV5-3
TGTGCCAGCAGCTTACGAACCCTTCAAGGAGGCTACACCTTC
CASSLRTLQGGYTF
>TRBD2|TRBJ2-7|many|TRBV10-3
TGTGCCATCAGCGAGGGACTAGCGGGCGTCTCCTACGAGCAGTACTTC
CAISEGLAGVSYEQYF
>TRBD1|TRBJ1-1|-|TRBV5-1
TGCGCCAGCAGCCGGCCGACAGGGCCAGCGGGGAACACTGAAGCTTTCTTT
CASSRPTGPAGNTEAFF
>-|TRBJ2-7|many|TRBV6-2/TRBV6-3
TGTGCCAGCAGCTCCCAACAAGACTGGTCCGTGGTAATTCGGTACGAGCAGTACTTC
CASSSQQDWSVVIRYEQYF
>TRBD1|TRBJ2-5|-|TRBV29-1
TGCAGCGTTAAACAGGGGGCGGAGACCCAGTACTTC
CSVKQGAETQYF
>TRBD1|TRBJ1-2|many|TRBV7-6
TGTGCCAGCAGCTTAGACCCGACAGGGGAGTATGGCTACACCTTC
CASSLDPTGEYGYTF
>-|TRBJ2-7|many|TRBV24-1
TGTGCCACCAGTGCCCCAGGGTACCCCTACGAGCAGTACTTC
CATSAPGYPYEQYF
>-|TRBJ2-6|-|TRBV6-8
TGTGCCAGCAGTGACCCGGCGGAGGCCAACGTCCTGACTTTC
CASSDPAEANVLTF
>TRBD2|TRBJ2-5|many|TRBV7-2
TGTGCCAGCAGCTTAGACTGGGACTACACCAGAGCCCAGTACTTC
CASSLDWDYTRAQYF
>-|TRBJ1-2|few|TRBV6-5
TGTGCCAGCAGTTACTCGGGACCGTCCTATGGCTACACCTTC
CASSYSGPSYGYTF
>-|TRBJ2-1|few|TRBV7-2
TGTGCCAGCAGCGGGGACTCCAGCGGGCCGGAGCAGTTCTTC
CASSGDSSGPEQFF
>TRBD1|TRBJ2-7|-|TRBV10-3
TGTGCCATCAGGGCGGACAGGGTCCAGCAGTACTTC
CAIRADRVQQYF
>TRBD2|TRBJ2-3|-|TRBV4-3
TGCGCCAGCAGCCAAAGGACTAGCGGATCAGATACGCAGTATTTT
CASSQRTSGSDTQYF
>TRBD1|TRBJ2-3|few|TRBV7-7
TGTGCTAGCAGCTCACAGGGGGCAGATACGCAGTATTTT
CASSSQGADTQYF
>TRBD1|TRBJ2-2|many|TRBV7-2
TGTGCCAGCAGCTACAAGACAGGGGCAATAACCGGGGAGCTGTTTTTT
CASSYKTGAITGELFF
>TRBD1|TRBJ1-3|few|TRBV18
TGTGCCAGCTCACCAAGACGGACAGGGGGTATCCCCGGAAACACCATATATTTT
CASSPRRTGGIPGNTIYF
>TRBD1|TRBJ1-5|-|TRBV20-1
TGCAGTGCTATCCGGGACAGGCGCAATCAGCCCCAGCATTTT
CSAIRDRRNQPQHF
>-|TRBJ1-2|-|TRBV27
TGTGCCAGCAGCCTAACTCGAGCCAGAAACTATGGCTACACCTTC
CASSLTRARNYGYTF
>-|TRBJ2-7|few|TRBV4-1
TGCGCCAGCAGCCAAGTCTTGACCTACGAGCAGTACTTC
CASSQVLTYEQYF
>-|TRBJ1-3|-|TRBV30
TGTGCTTCGAGGGGGGGCCCCGATGGAAACACCATATATTTT
CASRGGPDGNTIYF
>-|TRBJ1-5|-|TRBV6-2/TRBV6-3
TGTGCCAGCATGGCAACCCCGGTGAAATGGCCCCAGCATTTT
CASMATPVKWPQHF
>-|TRBJ1-1|many|TRBV7-8
TGTGCCAGCAGCTTACAGCGGTCAGGGAATCTCGGAACTGAAGCTTTCTTT
CASSLQRSGNLGTEAFF
>TRBD2|TRBJ2-1|-|TRBV6-2/TRBV6-3
TGTGCCAGCAGTTACTTTAGGACTAGCGGGAGCCGAGGGAATGAGCAGTTCTTC
CASSYFRTSGSRGNEQFF
>-|TRBJ2-2|few|TRBV27
TGTGCCAGCAGTCAGACTAGTCTACCCACCGGGGAGCTGTTTTTT
CASSQTSLPTGELFF
>-|TRBJ1-5|once|TRBV2
TGTGCCAGCAGTGCGGGAGGGCTGAGCAATCAGCCCCAGCATTTT
CASSAGGLSNQPQHF
>TRBD1|TRBJ1-2|-|TRBV7-9
TGTGCCAGCAGCAAAGACGGGGGACAGGGCGGCTACACCTTC
CASSKDGGQGGYTF
>-|TRBJ1-1|many|TRBV7-2
TGTGCCAGCAGCTTAGTCGGAATGGGGGGCACTGAAGCTTTCTTT
CASSLVGMGGTEAFF
>TRBD2|TRBJ2-7|many|TRBV19
TGTGCCAGTAGTATAGAAGGACTAGCGGGGCCGGGAGAGCAGTACTTC
CASSIEGLAGPGEQYF
>-|TRBJ2-5|few|TRBV28
TGTGCCAGCAGTCCGCCGGGGACCCAGTACTTC
CASSPPGTQYF
>-|TRBJ2-5|few|TRBV19
TGTGCCAGTAGTATCTTGGAGTCGGAGACCCAGTACTTC
CASSILESETQYF
>-|TRBJ2-3|-|TRBV11-2
TGTGCCAGCAGCCCCATCTCTAGCGCCCCTCGCACAGATACGCAGTATTTT
CASSPISSAPRTDTQYF
>TRBD1|TRBJ1-4|-|TRBV12-3/TRBV12-4
TGTGCCAGCAGCCGAAGGGACAGGGACGAAAAACTGTTTTTT
CASSRRDRDEKLFF
>-|TRBJ2-5|few|TRBV5-4
TGTGCCAGCAGTAGGGGGGCCACGGCCACACAAGAGACCCAGTACTTC
CASSRGATATQETQYF
>-|TRBJ1-1|many|TRBV7-2
TGTGCCAGCAGCTTAGATTCTGTCAGAGACACTGAAGCTTTCTTT
CASSLDSVRDTEAFF
>TRBD1|TRBJ1-6|many|TRBV7-2
TGTGCCAGCAGCAATGAAAGGGACAGCTATTCACCCCTCCACTTT
CASSNERDSYSPLHF
>-|TRBJ2-3|few|TRBV7-3
TGTGCCAGCAGCTTGTGGGAGGAGGGCGATACGCAGTATTTT
CASSLWEEGDTQYF